The clone carrying this TCR beta chain has at least ten counts. The conserved closing phenylalanine or tryptophan is absent in this CDR3, likely reflecting a read error. Regions amplified from RNA transcripts were the TCR beta CDR3 regions. The HTBI primer set was used in a first-round RT-PCR of the TCR CDR3. TCRdb re-called the multiplex PCR reads through MiXCR, storing one row per CDR3 protein. The sample yields 600,000 to 750,000 distinct CDR3 sequences, around 16% seen once. This sample stems from a study of T cells in Graves' hyperthyroidism and ophthalmopathy. Stable Graves' hyperthyroidism meant no ophthalmopathy progression within 18 months. Patients with uncontrolled infections, other autoimmune diseases, pregnancy or lactation were excluded. The source is a man in his fifties or sixties with Graves' hyperthyroidism. Sequences were obtained from blood.

The CDR3: CASSLDQGKQETQYS. The CDR3 region has the DNA TGTGCCAGCAGTTTGGACCAGGGAAAGCAAGAGACCCAGTACTCC. The V gene is TRBV12-3 or TRBV12-4, the J gene TRBJ2-5; a possible D gene is TRBD1 (5 bases). Trimming cost V 3 bases and J 2 bases, with 13 bases left between them. This CDR3 has 15 amino acids.